This T cell receptor (beta chain) was identified during a study of response to subunit inactivated influenza vaccine. Study outcomes and limitations: T cells newly recruited by each seasonal influenza vaccination are few, the authors suggested.

TCRdb independently ran MiXCR on the RT-PCR reads; one entry per CDR3 protein. The data hold 500,000 to 600,000 distinct CDR3 sequences, with over 9.5% observed a single time. The CDR3 extends over 14 amino acids. The V gene's germline CDR1 is SGHAT and CDR2 FQNNGV. V gave up 5 bases and J gave up 2 bases, with 11 bases separating them. On this clonotype: The antigen is not known.

V is TRBV11-2 and J is TRBJ2-3; unclear D gene. Sample: PBMCs from blood, taken on the day of vaccination. The receptor was derived from a man aged 50 to 60 who received an inactivated influenza vaccine. The CDR3 here is CASSALSTTDTQYF. DNA of the CDR3: TGTGCCAGCAGCGCGTTAAGCACCACAGATACGCAGTATTTT.